This TCR beta chain derives from a study of blood T cell repertoires in COVID-19. Study summary: Some COVID-19 samples were acute and others convalescent; all came from the United States, Italy and Spain.

The table came from immunoSEQ multiplex PCR; TCRdb's copy has only in-frame clones and leaves some out. The table has hundreds of thousands of clones, approximately 86% seen once. The germline CDR1 and CDR2 sequences are SEHNR and FQNEAQ (reference sequence). V lost 5 bases and J lost 4; bases outside the gene matches: 2. CDR3 size: 14 residues. The V call is TRBV7-9, the J call TRBJ1-4; 9 bases align to TRBD1. Sequencing input: peripheral blood. The source is a man aged 55 to 69 with acute or convalescent COVID-19. The CDR3 coding sequence is TGTGCCAGCAGCCCGGGACAGGGTAATGAAAAACTGTTTTTT. It translates to CASSPGQGNEKLFF.